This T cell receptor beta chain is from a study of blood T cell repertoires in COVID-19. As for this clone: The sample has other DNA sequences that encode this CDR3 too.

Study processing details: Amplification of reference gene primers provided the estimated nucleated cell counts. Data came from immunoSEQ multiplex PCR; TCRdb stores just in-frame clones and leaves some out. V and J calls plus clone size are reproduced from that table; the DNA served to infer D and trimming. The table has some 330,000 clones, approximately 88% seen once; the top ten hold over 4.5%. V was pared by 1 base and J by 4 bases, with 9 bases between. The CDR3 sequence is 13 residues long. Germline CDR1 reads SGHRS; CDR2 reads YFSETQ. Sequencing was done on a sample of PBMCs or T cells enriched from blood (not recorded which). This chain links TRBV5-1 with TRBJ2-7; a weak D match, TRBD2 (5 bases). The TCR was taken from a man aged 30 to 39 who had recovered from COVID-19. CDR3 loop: CASSLSAGYEQYF. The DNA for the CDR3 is TGCGCCAGCAGCTTGAGTGCGGGTTACGAGCAGTACTTC.